This TCR beta chain was obtained from a study of cytomegalovirus exposure and HLA in healthy donors. Per germline, CDR1 SGHRS and CDR2 YFSETQ. This CDR3 spans 16 amino acids. The V segment lost 4 bases and the J segment 5 bases; nucleotides outside the gene matches: 10. Concerning this clone: Antigen: not known. Because the CDR3 is missing its conserved closing phenylalanine or tryptophan, this is likely a read error.

Both 60 Vbeta primers and 13 Jbeta primers went into the PCR. Sequencing used immunoSEQ multiplex PCR; TCRdb keeps in-frame clones, though not all of them. This sample carries 130,000 or so clones, roughly 79% of them seen once, and the ten largest clones take more than 1.5%. General study findings and limits: Donor immune exposure was known only as CMV serostatus.

This chain links TRBV5-1 with TRBJ2-2; 8 nucleotides match TRBD2. The sequence was collected from a woman between 35 and 50 years old in good health and CMV-seronegative. The material sequenced was PBMCs. The CDR3 is CASSPTSARRTGELFL. CDR3 coding DNA: TGCGCCAGCAGCCCGACTAGCGCCCGCAGAACCGGGGAGCTGTTTCTT.